This TCR beta chain was recorded in a study of blood T cell repertoires in COVID-19. Study in general: Sites in the United States, Italy and Spain provided acute and convalescent COVID-19 samples.

V gave up 4 bases and J gave up 6 bases; unmatched junction bases: 8. Germline CDR1 reads SNHLY; CDR2 reads FYNNEI. The CDR3 length is 16 residues. Original analysis: Amplification of reference gene primers provided the estimated nucleated cell counts. Only in-frame clones appear in the TCRdb table, and some are missing; sequencing was by immunoSEQ multiplex PCR. V and J calls plus clone size are reproduced from that table; the DNA served to infer D and trimming. The sample consists of 300,000 to 400,000 clones, about 92% of them appearing once. Participants, 18 to 89 years old, spanned around 25 US areas.

This receptor was taken from a man between 60 and 70 years old who had recovered from COVID-19. The rearrangement uses TRBV2 and TRBJ2-1; 11 nucleotides match TRBD1. Sequencing was done on a sample of PBMCs or T cells enriched from blood (not recorded which). The CDR3 is CASSVNLGTGGNEQFF. As DNA, the CDR3 is TGTGCCAGCAGTGTTAACCTCGGGACAGGGGGCAATGAGCAGTTCTTC. Variable domain in full (rest from reference TRBV2 and TRBJ2-1): EPEVTQTPSHQVTQMGQEVILRCVPISNHLYFYWYRQILGQKVEFLVSFYNNEISEKSEIFDDQFSVERPDGSNFTLKIRSTKLEDSAMYFCASSVNLGTGGNEQFFGPGTRLTVL.